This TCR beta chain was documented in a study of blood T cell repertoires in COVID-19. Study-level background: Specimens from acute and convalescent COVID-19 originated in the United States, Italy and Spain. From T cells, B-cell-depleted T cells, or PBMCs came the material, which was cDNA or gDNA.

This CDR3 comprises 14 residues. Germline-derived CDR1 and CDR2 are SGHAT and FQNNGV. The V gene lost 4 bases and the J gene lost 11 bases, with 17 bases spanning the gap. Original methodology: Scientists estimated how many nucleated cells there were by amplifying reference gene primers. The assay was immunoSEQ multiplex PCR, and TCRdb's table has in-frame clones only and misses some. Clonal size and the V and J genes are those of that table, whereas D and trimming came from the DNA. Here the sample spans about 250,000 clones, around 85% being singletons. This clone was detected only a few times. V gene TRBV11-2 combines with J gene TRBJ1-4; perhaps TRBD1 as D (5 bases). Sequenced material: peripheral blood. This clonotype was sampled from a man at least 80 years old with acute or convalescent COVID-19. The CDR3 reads CASSSTGSAGKLFF. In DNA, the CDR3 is TGTGCCAGCAGCTCCACAGGCAGTGCAGGGAAACTGTTTTTT.